A selection of T cell receptor beta chains follows, all from one sample in a study of blood T cell repertoires in COVID-19. Data came from immunoSEQ multiplex PCR; TCRdb stores just in-frame clones and leaves some out. The sample contains 95,000 to 100,000 clones, approximately 92% of which appear only once. Material: peripheral blood. The source of these receptors is a man in his fifties or sixties with active COVID-19. Each CDR3 is given with its conserved first and last residue. The D gene is left open where the match is weak. Only some rows state a clone size, as once, few, many or a class for expanded clones.

clone_size: .; j_call: TRBJ1-1; v_call: TRBV2; d_call: .; cdr3_nt: TGTGCCAGCAGTGAACTCGGTGGACACACGAACACTGAAGCTTTCTTT; cdr3_aa: CASSELGGHTNTEAFF
clone_size: .; j_call: TRBJ2-7; v_call: TRBV10-3; d_call: TRBD1; cdr3_nt: TGTGCCATCAGTTACCGGGACAGGGGATTCGACGAGCAGTACTTC; cdr3_aa: CAISYRDRGFDEQYF
clone_size: .; j_call: TRBJ2-3; v_call: TRBV7-9; d_call: TRBD2; cdr3_nt: TGTGCCAGCAGCTTACCTCCGGGACTAGCGGGCCTAACAGATACGCAGTATTTT; cdr3_aa: CASSLPPGLAGLTDTQYF
clone_size: .; j_call: TRBJ1-5; v_call: TRBV13; d_call: .; cdr3_nt: TGTGCCAGCAGCTTTAGTGGGGGCGGCAATCAGCCCCAGCATTTT; cdr3_aa: CASSFSGGGNQPQHF
clone_size: .; j_call: TRBJ2-5; v_call: TRBV5-4; d_call: .; cdr3_nt: TGTGCCAGCAGCTTGTTGACGGGAGCTGGAGAGACCCAGTACTTC; cdr3_aa: CASSLLTGAGETQYF
clone_size: .; j_call: TRBJ1-2; v_call: TRBV28; d_call: TRBD1; cdr3_nt: TGTGCCAGCAGTTTTCCCGGGACAGAGAGGGCGGGAGGCTACACCTTC; cdr3_aa: CASSFPGTERAGGYTF
clone_size: few; j_call: TRBJ2-7; v_call: TRBV5-1; d_call: TRBD1; cdr3_nt: TGCGCCAGCAGCTCGGGACAGGGGGCCTACGAGCAGTACTTC; cdr3_aa: CASSSGQGAYEQYF
clone_size: .; j_call: TRBJ2-7; v_call: TRBV14; d_call: .; cdr3_nt: TGTGCCAGCAGCCAAGATAGGGGCAGGGTCGGCGACGAGCAGTACTTC; cdr3_aa: CASSQDRGRVGDEQYF
clone_size: .; j_call: TRBJ1-2; v_call: TRBV30; d_call: TRBD1; cdr3_nt: TGTGCCTGGACACTCCAGGGGGCAAGTGGCTACACCTTC; cdr3_aa: CAWTLQGASGYTF
clone_size: .; j_call: TRBJ2-3; v_call: TRBV4-1; d_call: .; cdr3_nt: TGCGCCAGCAGCTCCGTCAGTACGCAGTATTTT; cdr3_aa: CASSSVSTQYF
clone_size: .; j_call: TRBJ2-7; v_call: TRBV13; d_call: .; cdr3_nt: TGTGCCAGCAGCCTAAGCCCTCACAGCTCCTACGAGCAGTACTTC; cdr3_aa: CASSLSPHSSYEQYF
clone_size: .; j_call: TRBJ2-3; v_call: TRBV6-5; d_call: TRBD1; cdr3_nt: TGTGCCAGCAGTCGGACAGGTTTAGATACGCAGTATTTT; cdr3_aa: CASSRTGLDTQYF
clone_size: .; j_call: TRBJ2-3; v_call: TRBV5-1; d_call: .; cdr3_nt: TGCGCCAGCAGCTTGGGACCTAGCGAGGGGGATACGCAGTATTTT; cdr3_aa: CASSLGPSEGDTQYF
clone_size: .; j_call: TRBJ2-7; v_call: TRBV2; d_call: TRBD1; cdr3_nt: TGTGCCAGCAGTGACCAGGGGGCTTCGTACGAGCAGTACTTC; cdr3_aa: CASSDQGASYEQYF
clone_size: few; j_call: TRBJ2-7; v_call: TRBV7-3; d_call: TRBD2; cdr3_nt: TGTGCCAGCAGCGTGGGTCCCGGGACTAGGGGCGAGCAGTACTTC; cdr3_aa: CASSVGPGTRGEQYF
clone_size: .; j_call: TRBJ1-1; v_call: TRBV27; d_call: .; cdr3_nt: TGTGCCAGCAGTTGGGGGGGAAAAGCTTTCTTT; cdr3_aa: CASSWGGKAFF
clone_size: .; j_call: TRBJ2-1; v_call: TRBV28; d_call: TRBD2; cdr3_nt: TGTGCCAGCAGCGGACCCTCTCTAGCGGGAGCTTACAATGAGCAGTTCTTC; cdr3_aa: CASSGPSLAGAYNEQFF
clone_size: .; j_call: TRBJ2-7; v_call: TRBV11-2; d_call: .; cdr3_nt: TGTGCCAGCAGCCGTCCAGGCTACGAGCAGTACTTC; cdr3_aa: CASSRPGYEQYF
clone_size: .; j_call: TRBJ2-5; v_call: TRBV24-1; d_call: .; cdr3_nt: TGTGCCACCAGTGATTTTTCCGGGAACGTTCAAGAGACCCAGTACTTC; cdr3_aa: CATSDFSGNVQETQYF
clone_size: .; j_call: TRBJ2-7; v_call: TRBV3-1/TRBV3-2; d_call: TRBD2; cdr3_nt: TGTGCCAGCAGCCCGGGGACTAGCGCGACCTACGAGCAGTACTTC; cdr3_aa: CASSPGTSATYEQYF
clone_size: .; j_call: TRBJ2-3; v_call: TRBV3-1/TRBV3-2; d_call: .; cdr3_nt: TGTGCCAGCAGCCAAGATCTGGAGGGTGGCACAGATACGCAGTATTTT; cdr3_aa: CASSQDLEGGTDTQYF
clone_size: once; j_call: TRBJ2-2; v_call: TRBV7-3; d_call: .; cdr3_nt: TGTGCCAGTGAGTCTGTCCCGAACACCGGGGAGCTGTTTTTT; cdr3_aa: CASESVPNTGELFF
clone_size: .; j_call: TRBJ2-7; v_call: TRBV11-2; d_call: .; cdr3_nt: TGTGCCAGCAGCTTAGTGAGAGCCTACGAGCAGTACTTC; cdr3_aa: CASSLVRAYEQYF
clone_size: .; j_call: TRBJ2-1; v_call: TRBV7-8; d_call: .; cdr3_nt: TGTGCCAGCAGCCCCCGGTCGACTTACAATGAGCAGTTCTTC; cdr3_aa: CASSPRSTYNEQFF
clone_size: .; j_call: TRBJ1-2; v_call: TRBV28; d_call: .; cdr3_nt: TGTGCCAGCAGTCCTTACTCGACAGCTAACTATGGCTACACCTTC; cdr3_aa: CASSPYSTANYGYTF